The 22 T cell receptor beta chains presented below share a single source sample, sequenced in a study of CD8 T cells in ankylosing spondylitis. The study's findings and limits: A motif in TCR beta, a set of several highly homologous variants, appeared characteristic of ankylosing spondylitis blood.

TCRdb recomputed calls from the 5' RACE reads with MiXCR, one row per CDR3 protein. The data hold about 210,000 distinct CDR3 sequences, with approximately 7.3% observed a single time. What these receptors recognize is not known. Sequencing was performed on blood, either unsorted or a sorted T cell fraction (not recorded which). The receptors shown here come from a male donor with ankylosing spondylitis.

In this sample, this clonotype turned up many times. This chain connects TRBV12-3 or TRBV12-4 to TRBJ1-1; no reliable D call. This CDR3 has 13 residues. Deletions cut 1 base from V and 6 bases from J, with 9 bases between. Written as DNA, the CDR3 is TGTGCCAGCAGTTTAGGCTTTTGGGCTGAAGCTTTCTTT. It is translated as CASSLGFWAEAFF.

This clonotype was seen only a few times. The rearrangement joins TRBV15 to TRBJ2-3; D possibly matches TRBD1 or TRBD2 (5 bases each). CDR3 length: 15 amino acids. CDR1 is LNHNV, CDR2 YYDKDF, per germline (reference sequence). Trimming pared 0 bases from V and 0 bases from J, leaving 7 bases between. The CDR3 DNA reads TGTGCCACCAGCAGAGATCGGGACAGCACAGATACGCAGTATTTT. The encoded protein is CATSRDRDSTDTQYF.

This clonotype showed up just a few times. The chain joins TRBV15 to TRBJ1-1; the D gene is possibly TRBD1 (5 bases). V was pared by 4 bases and J by 2 bases, with 14 bases between. The CDR3 runs to 15 residues. Germline-derived CDR1 and CDR2 are LNHNV and YYDKDF (reference sequence). CDR3 loop: CATSNYRSTNTEAFF. CDR3 DNA: TGTGCCACCAGCAACTACAGGAGTACCAACACTGAAGCTTTCTTT. The full variable domain, its missing parts supplied by reference TRBV15 and TRBJ1-1, is DAMVIQNPRYQVTQFGKPVTLSCSQTLNHNVMYWYQQKSSQAPKLLFHYYDKDFNNEADTPDNFQSRRPNTSFCFLDIRSPGLGDTAMYLCATSNYRSTNTEAFFGQGTRLTVV.

This clonotype has more than one count but fewer than ten. The chain couples TRBV12-3 or TRBV12-4 to TRBJ2-1; possibly TRBD1 or TRBD2 for D (5 bases each). Trimming pared 3 bases from V and 0 bases from J, leaving 12 bases between. There are 16 residues in the CDR3. As DNA, the CDR3 is TGTGCCAGCAGTTTCCCACCAGGGAGCTCCTACAATGAGCAGTTCTTC. Protein: CASSFPPGSSYNEQFF.

This clonotype was detected many times. The J gene is TRBJ2-1, the V gene TRBV2, with a tentative D call TRBD2 (5 bases). The V end was cut by 3 bases, the J end by 1 base, with 10 bases between. Germline V lookup: CDR1 SNHLY, CDR2 FYNNEI. The CDR3 loop spans 15 amino acids. As DNA, the CDR3 is TGTGCCAGCAGTGATCCCGGGGTGTCCTACAATGAGCAGTTCTTC. Encoded protein: CASSDPGVSYNEQFF.

This clonotype was counted at least ten times. The rearrangement links TRBV7-6 to TRBJ2-5; TRBD2 matches 9 bases. CDR3 length: 17 residues. J lost 3 bases, V lost 5 bases, and 13 bases had no gene match. The germline gives CDR1 SGHVS, CDR2 FNYEAQ. The CDR3 spells CASSPTTATSGKETQYF. In DNA form, the CDR3 reads TGTGCCAGCAGCCCCACGACGGCGACTAGCGGAAAAGAGACCCAGTACTTC.

This clonotype was observed a few times. The chain joins TRBV5-6 to TRBJ1-2; 9 bases map to TRBD1. Germline V gene lookup returns CDR1 SGHDT and CDR2 YYEEEE. The V segment lost 4 bases and the J segment 6 bases; nucleotides outside the gene matches: 10. This CDR3 has 15 amino acids. CDR3 nucleotide sequence: TGTGCCAGCAGCGGCGGGATGGACAGGGGTGATGGCTACACCTTC. This translates into CASSGGMDRGDGYTF.

This clonotype was seen ten or more times. The chain joins TRBV5-6 to TRBJ2-7, with 11 bases lining up with TRBD1. There are 13 residues in the CDR3. The junction had 1 base not matched to a gene; V was cut back by 2 bases and J by 6 bases. CDR1 SGHDT and CDR2 YYEEEE come from the germline V gene. DNA of the CDR3: TGTGCCAGCAGCTTTGGGACAGGGGGCGAGCAGTACTTC. Translating it yields CASSFGTGGEQYF.

Comments on this clonotype: Since a much larger clone is just one base distant, this may be a read error. The chain uses TRBV20-1 and TRBJ2-7; D uncertain. The CDR3 runs to 14 residues. Germline values: CDR1 DFQATT, CDR2 SNEGSKA (reference sequence). The CDR3 nucleotides read TGCACTGCTAGACCGGCCAGAAGCTCCTACGAGCAGTACTTC. Translated, it gives CTARPARSSYEQYF.

This clonotype was counted ten times or more. The chain is built from TRBV24-1 and TRBJ2-1; TRBD1 aligns across 8 bases. The trim removed 9 bases at V and 1 base at J, leaving 4 bases unmatched. The CDR3 totals 14 residues. Germline CDR1 and CDR2: KGHDR and SFDVKD. CDR3 coding DNA: TGTGCCACCGCAACAGGGGGTTCCTACAATGAGCAGTTCTTC. Translation gives CATATGGSYNEQFF.

This clonotype was found a few times. V usage is TRBV5-4 and J usage is TRBJ2-7; 7 nucleotides match TRBD1. Germline CDR1 and CDR2: SGHNT and YYREEE (reference sequence). Trimming took 5 bases from V and 4 from J; bases not matched to a gene: 6. This CDR3 comprises 13 residues. CDR3 DNA: TGTGCCAGCAGTTCCGGGACAGAGTACGAGCAGTACTTC. As protein: CASSSGTEYEQYF.

V is TRBV6-1 and J is TRBJ2-7, with D possibly TRBD1 on 5 matching bases. Trimming cost V 2 bases and J 4 bases, with 12 bases left between them. The V gene's germline CDR1 is MNHNS and CDR2 SASEGT. The CDR3 length is 14 residues. In nucleotides, the CDR3 is TGTGCCAGCAGTGAATGGGCCCAGGGTTACGAGCAGTACTTC. It translates to CASSEWAQGYEQYF.

The chain employs TRBV20-1 and TRBJ1-5; TRBD1 might be the D (6 bases). Germline CDR1 reads DFQATT; CDR2 reads SNEGSKA (reference sequence). This CDR3 comprises 17 residues. The ends were cut back, 0 bases at V and 5 bases at J, with 20 bases in the middle. The DNA of the CDR3 is TGCAGTGCTAGAGACCGTCCCAGGGGACTTAACCATCAGCCCCAGCATTTT. It yields the protein CSARDRPRGLNHQPQHF.

The sample holds many counts of this clonotype. The CDR3 region has the DNA TGCAGTGCTAGAGGACACGGGGGCCTCAATGGCTACACCTTC. Its translation is CSARGHGGLNGYTF. The chain combines TRBV20-1 with TRBJ1-2, with D possibly TRBD1 on 6 matching bases. The CDR3 covers 14 residues. The V gene's germline CDR1 is DFQATT and CDR2 SNEGSKA (reference sequence). Trimming took 1 base from V and 6 from J, leaving 15 bases between them.

The J gene is TRBJ1-5, the V gene TRBV7-8; 10 bases align to TRBD1. In germline, CDR1 is SGHVS, CDR2 FQNEAQ. The junction had 7 bases not matched to a gene; V was cut back by 5 bases and J by 0 bases. This CDR3 comprises 17 residues. In DNA, the CDR3 is TGTGCCAGCAGCCCCCGGGACAGGGGATATAGCAATCAGCCCCAGCATTTT. It encodes CASSPRDRGYSNQPQHF.

The chain employs TRBV28 and TRBJ2-6; D unclear. The germline V gene encodes CDR1 MDHEN and CDR2 SYDVKM. This CDR3 comprises 14 residues. The V and J ends lost 6 bases and 1 base respectively, with 7 bases between them. The chain's CDR3 is CASRVESGANVLTF. As DNA, the CDR3 is TGTGCCAGCAGGGTGGAATCTGGGGCCAACGTCCTGACTTTC.

The chain links TRBV20-1 to TRBJ1-6, with D perhaps TRBD1 (5 bases). CDR1 is DFQATT and CDR2 is SNEGSKA in the germline V gene (reference sequence). V gave up 6 bases and J gave up 10 bases, with 19 bases separating them. The CDR3 is made up of 14 amino acids. For the CDR3, the DNA is TGCAGTGCCATACCGGGGCAGGTCCGATCACCCCTCCACTTT. This gives the protein CSAIPGQVRSPLHF.

This clonotype has a count of ten or more. This chain connects TRBV27 to TRBJ1-2, with D tentatively TRBD1 (5 bases). Trimming cost V 8 bases and J 6 bases, with 16 bases left between them. The CDR3 runs to 13 residues. Germline V gives CDR1 MNHEY, CDR2 SMNVEV (reference sequence). The CDR3 nucleotides read TGTGCCAGCCTCACGGGGCAGGCAAATGGCTACACCTTC. It specifies CASLTGQANGYTF.

This clonotype has just a few counts. The CDR3 nucleotides read TGCGCCAGCAGCCAAGGGACAGACTATAATTCACCCCTCCACTTT. This sequence encodes CASSQGTDYNSPLHF. The V and J genes are TRBV4-3 and TRBJ1-6; TRBD1 might be the D (6 bases). Germline assignment: CDR1 LGHNA and CDR2 YSLEER. The length of the CDR3 is 15 residues. V was trimmed by 1 base and J by 3 bases, leaving 7 bases between them.

Turning to this clonotype: One end of the junction fails to match germline, which may point to a read error. The CDR3: CASSIDLEARLYGCTF. DNA for the CDR3: TGTGCCAGTAGTATAGATCTGGAGGCGCGTCTCTATGGCTGCACCTTC. The V call is TRBV19, the J call TRBJ1-2; D gene unclear. CDR1 is LNHDA, CDR2 SQIVND, per germline (reference sequence). This CDR3 region has 16 residues. Using reference TRBV19 and TRBJ1-2 for the parts outside the CDR3, the full variable domain is DGGITQSPKYLFRKEGQNVTLSCEQNLNHDAMYWYRQDPGQGLRLIYYSQIVNDFQKGDIAEGYSVSREKKESFPLTVTSAQKNPTAFYLCASSIDLEARLYGCTFGSGTRLTVV.

This clonotype appeared many times. J is TRBJ1-2 and V is TRBV28; 10 nucleotides match TRBD1. V was clipped by 10 bases and J by 8 bases; unmatched bases: 16. The CDR3 covers 15 residues. CDR1 MDHEN and CDR2 SYDVKM come from the germline V gene. CDR3 DNA: TGTGCCATCGGACCCCGTGGGACAGGGGTAGGCGGCTACACCTTC. Translating gives CAIGPRGTGVGGYTF.

This clonotype was observed many times. This chain links TRBV7-9 with TRBJ2-6; D is unclear. The CDR3 is 14 residues long. Trimming removed 5 bases from V and 2 bases from J, with 7 bases in between. Germline CDR1 reads SEHNR; CDR2 reads FQNEAQ (reference sequence). CDR3 region: CASSGSTGANVLTF. CDR3 bases: TGTGCCAGCAGCGGAAGTACTGGGGCCAACGTCCTGACTTTC.